This passage covers 18 T cell receptor beta chains from one sample sequenced in a study of PD-1 blockade in classical Hodgkin lymphoma. Assay: immunoSEQ multiplex PCR; the TCRdb copy retains only in-frame clones and omits some. The repertoire holds some 15,000 clones, with around 88% as singletons. Brentuximab vedotin exposure varied, and every patient relapsed after autologous stem cell transplantation. The specimen comprised peripheral blood mononuclear cells (PBMCs), sampled before the second cycle of nivolumab. These receptors were obtained from a human donor with classical Hodgkin lymphoma.

In its sample, this clone was seen a few times. The chain combines TRBV6-5 with TRBJ2-7; D uncertain. Per the germline V gene, CDR1 is MNHEY and CDR2 is SVGAGI. The CDR3 has 16 residues. Deletions cut 0 bases from V and 3 bases from J, with 15 bases between. The CDR3 coding sequence is TGTGCCAGCAGTTACTCGAGCTACCGCCCCAACTACGAGCAGTACTTC. Translating it yields CASSYSSYRPNYEQYF.

This sequence joins TRBV7-2 and TRBJ2-5; D is unclear. Germline-derived CDR1 and CDR2 are SGHTA and FQGNSA. This CDR3 has 14 amino acids. Trimming left V 0 bases short and J 4 bases short, with 9 bases between. The CDR3: CASSLARNRETQYF. The DNA of the CDR3 is TGTGCCAGCAGCTTAGCGAGAAACAGAGAGACCCAGTACTTC.

The chain recombines TRBV7-9 with TRBJ2-7; D is possibly TRBD1 (6 bases). V lost 6 bases and J lost 5, with 11 bases in between. The CDR3 has 12 residues. Germline V lookup: CDR1 SEHNR, CDR2 FQNEAQ (reference sequence). The DNA for the CDR3 is TGTGCCAGCAGAACCACAGGGAACGAGCAGTACTTC. Protein: CASRTTGNEQYF.

The V call is TRBV18, the J call TRBJ1-3; 9 bases agree with TRBD1. CDR3 length: 16 amino acids. J gave up 0 bases and V 3 bases, and 3 bases lay outside the gene matches. Per the germline V gene, CDR1 is KGHSH and CDR2 is LQKENI. The CDR3 nucleotides are TGTGCCAGCTCACCGGGACAGGGTTCCTCTGGAAACACCATATATTTT. It codes for CASSPGQGSSGNTIYF.

V usage is TRBV4-3 and J usage is TRBJ1-6, with 7 bases matching TRBD1. This CDR3 spans 15 amino acids. V gave up 0 bases and J gave up 8 bases; unmatched junction bases: 4. CDR1 LGHNA and CDR2 YSLEER come from the germline V gene. Here the CDR3 reads CASSQDVQGDSPLHF. As DNA, the CDR3 is TGCGCCAGCAGCCAAGACGTCCAGGGGGATTCACCCCTCCACTTT.

The chain has TRBV5-4 and TRBJ2-1; D not certain. The germline V gene has CDR1 SGHNT and CDR2 YYREEE (reference sequence). V gave up 2 bases and J gave up 3 bases, with 12 bases separating them. The CDR3 runs to 15 residues. CDR3 in amino acids: CASSLFRSDYNEQFF. CDR3 nucleotide sequence: TGTGCCAGCAGCTTATTCAGGTCAGACTACAATGAGCAGTTCTTC. Full variable domain (rest looked up from reference TRBV5-4 and TRBJ2-1): ETGVTQSPTHLIKTRGQQVTLRCSSQSGHNTVSWYQQALGQGPQFIFQYYREEENGRGNFPPRFSGLQFPNYSSELNVNALELDDSALYLCASSLFRSDYNEQFFGPGTRLTVL.

V usage is TRBV6-1 and J usage is TRBJ1-1, with a tentative D call TRBD1 (6 bases). Germline CDR1 MNHNS, CDR2 SASEGT. The V and J ends lost 4 bases and 4 bases respectively, with 13 bases between them. CDR3 size: 14 residues. The CDR3 coding sequence is TGTGCCAGCAGTGCCTACAGGGCGAGCACTGAAGCTTTCTTT. This codes for CASSAYRASTEAFF.

The chain joins TRBV5-5 to TRBJ2-2; 9 bases line up with TRBD1. The ends lost 4 bases at V and 5 bases at J; junction bases unmatched: 18. From germline, CDR1 is SGHKS and CDR2 YYEKEE (reference sequence). The length of the CDR3 is 19 residues. In nucleotides, the CDR3 is TGTGCCAGCAGCGGCACAGGGACAGGGAAGAGGGGTTGGACCGGGGAGCTGTTTTTT. It translates to CASSGTGTGKRGWTGELFF. The full variable domain, completed using reference TRBV5-5 and TRBJ2-2, is DAGVTQSPTHLIKTRGQQVTLRCSPISGHKSVSWYQQVLGQGPQFIFQYYEKEERGRGNFPDRFSARQFPNYSSELNVNALLLGDSALYLCASSGTGTGKRGWTGELFFGEGSRLTVL.

The V call is TRBV27, the J call TRBJ2-1; D unresolved. V gave up 0 bases and J gave up 0 bases, with 6 bases separating them. The CDR3 extends over 15 amino acids. In germline, CDR1 is MNHEY, CDR2 SMNVEV (reference sequence). CDR3 residues: CASSLSLSSYNEQFF. CDR3 bases: TGTGCCAGCAGTTTATCACTGAGCTCCTACAATGAGCAGTTCTTC.

The CDR3 DNA sequence: TGTGCCAGCAGTTACTCTGGACAGGGGAACAACGAGCAGTACTTC. This translates into CASSYSGQGNNEQYF. The chain combines TRBV6-5 with TRBJ2-7, with 9 bases lining up with TRBD1. Germline loops: CDR1 MNHEY, CDR2 SVGAGI. The CDR3 is 15 residues long. Unmatched junction bases numbered 5, after V lost 0 bases and J lost 5 bases.

The rearrangement uses TRBV7-2 and TRBJ1-3; D is unclear. Germline V gene lookup returns CDR1 SGHTA and CDR2 FQGNSA. The CDR3 contains 15 residues. The V end lost 8 bases, the J end lost 0 bases, and 14 bases lay between the germline ends. The CDR3 loop reads CASSPGSFSGNTIYF. In nucleotides, the CDR3 is TGTGCCAGCTCCCCGGGGTCTTTCTCTGGAAACACCATATATTTT.

The chain uses TRBV5-4 and TRBJ1-2; 10 bases match TRBD1. Trimming cost V 0 bases and J 6 bases; bases outside gene matches: 5. In germline, CDR1 is SGHNT, CDR2 YYREEE (reference sequence). This CDR3 spans 15 amino acids. CDR3: CASSLAWTGGDGYTF. In DNA, the CDR3 is TGTGCCAGCAGCTTGGCTTGGACAGGGGGAGATGGCTACACCTTC.

This clone was recorded once. The chain joins TRBV7-9 to TRBJ1-2, with 8 bases that match TRBD1. Germline lookup yields CDR1 SEHNR and CDR2 FQNEAQ (reference sequence). V dropped 1 base and J dropped 10; count of bases not matched to a gene: 8. CDR3 size: 14 residues. The CDR3 here is CASSLVWTGNIYTF. For the CDR3, the DNA is TGTGCCAGCAGCTTAGTTTGGACAGGGAACATCTACACCTTC.

This chain links TRBV13 with TRBJ2-3; 11 nucleotides match TRBD2. J lost 0 bases, V lost 5 bases, and 7 bases had no gene match. The CDR3 is 17 amino acids. The germline gives CDR1 PRHDT, CDR2 FYEKMQ (reference sequence). Here the CDR3 reads CASSGTGLAESTDTQYF. CDR3 DNA: TGTGCCAGCAGCGGCACGGGACTAGCGGAGAGCACAGATACGCAGTATTTT.

This clone is a singleton in its sample. The V and J genes are TRBV13 and TRBJ1-1; the match to TRBD1 covers 7 bases. Germline lookup yields CDR1 PRHDT and CDR2 FYEKMQ (reference sequence). J gave up 5 bases and V 6 bases, and 6 bases lay outside the gene matches. CDR3 size: 13 residues. The chain's CDR3 is CASRETGITEAFF. In DNA form, the CDR3 reads TGTGCCAGCAGGGAGACAGGGATAACTGAAGCTTTCTTT. Full variable domain (outside the CDR3, taken from reference TRBV13 and TRBJ1-1): AAGVIQSPRHLIKEKRETATLKCYPIPRHDTVYWYQQGPGQDPQFLISFYEKMQSDKGSIPDRFSAQQFSDYHSELNMSSLELGDSALYFCASRETGITEAFFGQGTRLTVV.

The genes are TRBV4-1 and TRBJ1-3; TRBD1 is a possible D gene (6 bases). The germline CDR1 and CDR2 sequences are MGHRA and YSYEKL. V was shortened by 2 bases and J by 2 bases, with 10 bases between the two germline ends. The CDR3 is 15 residues long. CDR3 sequence (DNA): TGCGCCAGCAGCCAACAACAGGGAGCTGGAAACACCATATATTTT. It is translated as CASSQQQGAGNTIYF.

This sequence joins TRBV18 and TRBJ2-3; D gene uncertain. Trimming took 3 bases from V and 0 from J, leaving 4 bases between them. CDR1 is KGHSH, CDR2 LQKENI, per germline. This CDR3 is built from 13 residues. CDR3 protein: CASSPGSTDTQYF. DNA for the CDR3: TGTGCCAGCTCACCTGGGAGCACAGATACGCAGTATTTT.

V and J are TRBV6-5 and TRBJ1-2; the match to TRBD1 covers 8 bases. CDR1 and CDR2 (germline): MNHEY, SVGAGI. The CDR3 has 15 amino acids. The V segment lost 4 bases and the J segment 8 bases; nucleotides outside the gene matches: 12. The CDR3 sequence: CASSLRTRGQGGYTF. The CDR3 DNA reads as TGTGCCAGCAGTTTACGGACCCGAGGACAGGGCGGCTACACCTTC.